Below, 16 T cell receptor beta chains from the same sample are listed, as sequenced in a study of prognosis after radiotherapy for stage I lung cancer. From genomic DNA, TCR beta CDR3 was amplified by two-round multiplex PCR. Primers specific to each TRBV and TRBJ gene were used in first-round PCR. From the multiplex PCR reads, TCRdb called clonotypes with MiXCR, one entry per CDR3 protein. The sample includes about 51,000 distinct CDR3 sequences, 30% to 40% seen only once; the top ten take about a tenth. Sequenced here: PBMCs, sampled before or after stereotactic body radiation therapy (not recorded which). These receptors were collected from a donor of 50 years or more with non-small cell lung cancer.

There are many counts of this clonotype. This CDR3 is CASSRETGRLNEQFF. The CDR3 DNA follows: TGTGCCAGCAGTAGAGAGACAGGGAGACTCAATGAGCAGTTCTTC. V and J are TRBV6-4 and TRBJ2-1; 7 bases are a match to TRBD1. Trimming cost V 5 bases and J 6 bases; bases outside gene matches: 10. The germline CDR1 and CDR2 sequences are MRHNA and SNTAGT. This CDR3 region has 15 residues.

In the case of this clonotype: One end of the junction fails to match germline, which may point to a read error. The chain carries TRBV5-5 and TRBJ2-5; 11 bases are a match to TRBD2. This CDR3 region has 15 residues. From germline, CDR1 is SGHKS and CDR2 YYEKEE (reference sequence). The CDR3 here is CASSLLAGGRETHYF. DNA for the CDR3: TGTGCCAGCAGCCTCCTAGCGGGAGGCCGGGAGACCCATTACTTC. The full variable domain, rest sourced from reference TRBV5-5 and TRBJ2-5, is DAGVTQSPTHLIKTRGQQVTLRCSPISGHKSVSWYQQVLGQGPQFIFQYYEKEERGRGNFPDRFSARQFPNYSSELNVNALLLGDSALYLCASSLLAGGRETHYFGPGTRLLVL.

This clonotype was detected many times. CDR3 nucleotide sequence: TGTGCCACCAGCAGAGAAGATGAGCAGTTCTTC. Translation gives CATSREDEQFF. The chain combines TRBV15 with TRBJ2-1, with D uncertain. Germline V gene sequence: CDR1 LNHNV, CDR2 YYDKDF (reference sequence). Trimming took off 0 bases at V and 8 bases at J, with 2 bases between the two ends. The CDR3 sequence is 11 residues long.

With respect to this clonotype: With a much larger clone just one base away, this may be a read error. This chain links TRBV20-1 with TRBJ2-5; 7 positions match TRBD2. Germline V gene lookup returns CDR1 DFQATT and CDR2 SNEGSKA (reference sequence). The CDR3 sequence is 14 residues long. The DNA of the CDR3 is TGCGCAGTGGGGGAGGGGACTCCCCAAGATACCCAGTACTTC. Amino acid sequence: CAVGEGTPQDTQYF.

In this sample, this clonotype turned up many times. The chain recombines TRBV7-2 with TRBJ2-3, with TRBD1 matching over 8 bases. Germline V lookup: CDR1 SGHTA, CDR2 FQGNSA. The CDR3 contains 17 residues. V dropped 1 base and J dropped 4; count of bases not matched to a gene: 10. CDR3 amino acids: CASSLDQGAVGADTQYF. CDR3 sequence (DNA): TGTGCCAGCAGCTTAGATCAGGGGGCTGTAGGCGCAGATACGCAGTATTTT.

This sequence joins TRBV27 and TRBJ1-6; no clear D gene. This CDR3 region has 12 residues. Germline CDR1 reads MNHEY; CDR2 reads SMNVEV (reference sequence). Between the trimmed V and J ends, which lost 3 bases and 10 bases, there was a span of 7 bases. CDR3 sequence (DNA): TGTGCCAGCAGTTTTTTTAACTCACCCCTCCACTTT. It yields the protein CASSFFNSPLHF.

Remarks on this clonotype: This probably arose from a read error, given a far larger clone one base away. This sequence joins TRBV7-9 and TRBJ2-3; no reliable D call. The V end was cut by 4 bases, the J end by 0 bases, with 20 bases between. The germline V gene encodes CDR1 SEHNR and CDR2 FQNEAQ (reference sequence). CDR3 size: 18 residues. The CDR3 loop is CASSCPYQPHRSTDTQYF. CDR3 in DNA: TGTGCCAGCAGCTGCCCCTACCAACCCCATCGGAGCACAGATACGCAGTATTTT. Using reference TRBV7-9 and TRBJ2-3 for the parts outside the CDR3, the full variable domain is DTGVSQNPRHKITKRGQNVTFRCDPISEHNRLYWYRQTLGQGPEFLTYFQNEAQLEKSRLLSDRFSAERPKGSFSTLEIQRTEQGDSAMYLCASSCPYQPHRSTDTQYFGPGTRLTVL.

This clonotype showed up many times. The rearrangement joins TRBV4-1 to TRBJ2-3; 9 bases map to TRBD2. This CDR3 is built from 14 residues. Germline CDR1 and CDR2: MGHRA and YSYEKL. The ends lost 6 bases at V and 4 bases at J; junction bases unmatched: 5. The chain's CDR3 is CASRPSGNSDTQYF. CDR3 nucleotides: TGCGCCAGCAGGCCTAGCGGGAATTCAGATACGCAGTATTTT.

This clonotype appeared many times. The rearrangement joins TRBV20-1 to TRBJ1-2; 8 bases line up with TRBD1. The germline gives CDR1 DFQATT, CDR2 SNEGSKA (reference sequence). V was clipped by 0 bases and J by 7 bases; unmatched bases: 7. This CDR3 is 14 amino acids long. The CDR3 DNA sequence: TGCAGTGCTAGAGATGCCAGGGGGCTGGGTGGCTACACCTTC. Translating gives CSARDARGLGGYTF.

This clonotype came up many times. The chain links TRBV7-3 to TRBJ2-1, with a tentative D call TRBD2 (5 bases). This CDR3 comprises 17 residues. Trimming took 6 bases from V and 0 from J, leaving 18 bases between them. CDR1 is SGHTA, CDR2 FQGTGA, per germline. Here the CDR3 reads CASSSASAASSYNEQFF. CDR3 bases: TGTGCCAGCAGTTCAGCCTCAGCGGCTAGCTCCTACAATGAGCAGTTCTTC.

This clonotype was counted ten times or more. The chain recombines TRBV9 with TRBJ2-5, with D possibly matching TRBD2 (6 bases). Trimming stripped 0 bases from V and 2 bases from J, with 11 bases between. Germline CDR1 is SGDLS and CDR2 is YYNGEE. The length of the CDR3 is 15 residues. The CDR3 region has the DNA TGTGCCAGCAGCGTAGGAGGGCGGGAACAAGAGACCCAGTACTTC. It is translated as CASSVGGREQETQYF.

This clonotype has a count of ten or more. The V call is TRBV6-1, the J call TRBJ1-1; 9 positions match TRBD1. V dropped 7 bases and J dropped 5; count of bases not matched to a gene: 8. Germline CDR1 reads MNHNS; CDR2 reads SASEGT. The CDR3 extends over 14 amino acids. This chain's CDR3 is CASTVRDRETEAFF. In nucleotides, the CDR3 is TGTGCCAGCACCGTCCGGGACAGGGAGACTGAAGCTTTCTTT.

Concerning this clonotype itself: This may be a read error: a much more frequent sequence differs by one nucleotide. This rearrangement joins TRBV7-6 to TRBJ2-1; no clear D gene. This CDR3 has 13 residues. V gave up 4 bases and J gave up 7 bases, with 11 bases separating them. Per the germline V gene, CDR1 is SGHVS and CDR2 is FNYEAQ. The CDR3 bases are TGTGCCAGCAGCTCTCGCTTGGGGAATGAGCAGTTCTTC. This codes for CASSSRLGNEQFF.

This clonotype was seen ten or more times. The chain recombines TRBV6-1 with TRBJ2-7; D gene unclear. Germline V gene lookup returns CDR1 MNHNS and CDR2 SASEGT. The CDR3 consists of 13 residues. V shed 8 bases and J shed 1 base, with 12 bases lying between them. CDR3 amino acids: CASGKDESYEQYF. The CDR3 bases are TGTGCCAGCGGAAAGGACGAATCCTACGAGCAGTACTTC.

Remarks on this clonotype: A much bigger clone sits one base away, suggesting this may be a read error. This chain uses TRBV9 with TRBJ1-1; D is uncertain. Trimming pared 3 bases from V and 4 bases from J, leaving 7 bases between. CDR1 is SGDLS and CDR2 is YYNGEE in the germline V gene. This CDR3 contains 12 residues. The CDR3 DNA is TGTGCCAGCAGCGAACCGAGCACTGAAGCTTTCTTT. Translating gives CASSEPSTEAFF.

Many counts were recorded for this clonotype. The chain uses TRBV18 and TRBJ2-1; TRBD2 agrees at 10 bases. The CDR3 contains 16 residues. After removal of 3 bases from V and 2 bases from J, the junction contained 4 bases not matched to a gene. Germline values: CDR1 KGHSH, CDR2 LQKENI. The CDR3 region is CASSPPTSGAYNEQFF. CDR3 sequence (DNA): TGTGCCAGCTCACCCCCAACTAGCGGGGCCTACAATGAGCAGTTCTTC.